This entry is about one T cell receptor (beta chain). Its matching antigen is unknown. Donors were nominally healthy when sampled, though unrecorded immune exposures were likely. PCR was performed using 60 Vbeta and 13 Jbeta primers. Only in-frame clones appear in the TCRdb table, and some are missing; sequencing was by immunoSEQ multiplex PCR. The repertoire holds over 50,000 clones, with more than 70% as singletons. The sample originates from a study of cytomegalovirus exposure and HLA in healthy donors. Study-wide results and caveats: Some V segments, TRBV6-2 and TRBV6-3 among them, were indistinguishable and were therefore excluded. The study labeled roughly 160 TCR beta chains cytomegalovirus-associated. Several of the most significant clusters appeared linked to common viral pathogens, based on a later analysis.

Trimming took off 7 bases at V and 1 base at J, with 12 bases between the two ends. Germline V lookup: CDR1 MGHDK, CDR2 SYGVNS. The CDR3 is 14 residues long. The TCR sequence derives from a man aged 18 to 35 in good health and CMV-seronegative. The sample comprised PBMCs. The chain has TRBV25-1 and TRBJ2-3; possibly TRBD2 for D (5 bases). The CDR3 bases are TGTGCCAGCACTGGGCGGGTGGGCACAGATACGCAGTATTTT. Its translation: CASTGRVGTDTQYF. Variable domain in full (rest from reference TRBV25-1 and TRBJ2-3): EADIYQTPRYLVIGTGKKITLECSQTMGHDKMYWYQQDPGMELHLIHYSYGVNSTEKGDLSSESTVSRIRTEHFPLTLESARPSHTSQYLCASTGRVGTDTQYFGPGTRLTVL.